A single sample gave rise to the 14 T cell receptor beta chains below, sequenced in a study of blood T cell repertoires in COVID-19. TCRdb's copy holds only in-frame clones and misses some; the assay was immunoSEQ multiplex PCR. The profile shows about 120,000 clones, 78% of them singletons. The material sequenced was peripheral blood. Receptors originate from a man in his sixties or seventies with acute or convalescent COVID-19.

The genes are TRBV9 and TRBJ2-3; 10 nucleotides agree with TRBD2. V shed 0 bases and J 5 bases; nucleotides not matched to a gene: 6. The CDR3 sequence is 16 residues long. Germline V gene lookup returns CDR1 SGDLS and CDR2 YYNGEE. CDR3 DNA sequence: TGTGCCAGCAGCGTAGGGAGCGGGGGGGAAGGAGATACGCAGTATTTT. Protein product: CASSVGSGGEGDTQYF.

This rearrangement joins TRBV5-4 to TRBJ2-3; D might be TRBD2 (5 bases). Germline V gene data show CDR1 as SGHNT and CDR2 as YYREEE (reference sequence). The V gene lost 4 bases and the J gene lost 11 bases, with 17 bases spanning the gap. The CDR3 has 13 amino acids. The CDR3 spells CASSDTGINLQYF. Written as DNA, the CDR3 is TGTGCCAGCAGCGACACCGGGATCAACTTGCAGTATTTT.

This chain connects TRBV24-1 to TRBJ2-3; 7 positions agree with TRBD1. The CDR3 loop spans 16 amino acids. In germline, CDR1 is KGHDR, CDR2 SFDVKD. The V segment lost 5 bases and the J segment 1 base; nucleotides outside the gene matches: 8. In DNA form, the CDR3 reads TGTGCCACCAGTGCCCCAGACAGGGTCGGCACAGATACGCAGTATTTT. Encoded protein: CATSAPDRVGTDTQYF.

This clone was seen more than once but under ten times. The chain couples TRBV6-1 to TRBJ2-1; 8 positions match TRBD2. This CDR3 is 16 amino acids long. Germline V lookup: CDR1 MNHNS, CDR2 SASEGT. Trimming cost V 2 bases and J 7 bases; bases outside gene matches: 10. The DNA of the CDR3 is TGTGCCAGCAGTGAATGGAGTCTAGCGGGCCCTAATGAGCAGTTCTTC. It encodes CASSEWSLAGPNEQFF.

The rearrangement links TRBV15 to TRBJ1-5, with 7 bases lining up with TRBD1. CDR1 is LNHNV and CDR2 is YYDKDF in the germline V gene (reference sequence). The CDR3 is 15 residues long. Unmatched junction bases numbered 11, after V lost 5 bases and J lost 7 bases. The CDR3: CATSRPTGVGQPQHF. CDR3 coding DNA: TGTGCCACCAGCCGCCCCACAGGGGTTGGCCAGCCCCAGCATTTT.

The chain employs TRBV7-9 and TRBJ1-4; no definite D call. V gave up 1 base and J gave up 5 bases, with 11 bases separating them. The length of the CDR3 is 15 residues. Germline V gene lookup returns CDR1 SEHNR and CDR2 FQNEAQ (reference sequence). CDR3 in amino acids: CASSLDAGGNEKLFF. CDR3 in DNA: TGTGCCAGCAGCTTAGACGCTGGAGGGAATGAAAAACTGTTTTTT.

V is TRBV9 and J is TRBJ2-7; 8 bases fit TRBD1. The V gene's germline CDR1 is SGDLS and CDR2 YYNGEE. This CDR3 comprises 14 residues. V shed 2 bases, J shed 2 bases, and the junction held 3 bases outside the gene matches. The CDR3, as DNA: TGTGCCAGCAGCGTTGGACAGGGACCCTACGAGCAGTACTTC. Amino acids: CASSVGQGPYEQYF.

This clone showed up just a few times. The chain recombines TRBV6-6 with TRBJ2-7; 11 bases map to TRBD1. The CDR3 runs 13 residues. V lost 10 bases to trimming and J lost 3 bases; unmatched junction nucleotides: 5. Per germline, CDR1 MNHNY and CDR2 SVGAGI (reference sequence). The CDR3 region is CATRTGGGYEQYF. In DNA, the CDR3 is TGTGCCACTAGGACAGGGGGCGGCTACGAGCAGTACTTC.

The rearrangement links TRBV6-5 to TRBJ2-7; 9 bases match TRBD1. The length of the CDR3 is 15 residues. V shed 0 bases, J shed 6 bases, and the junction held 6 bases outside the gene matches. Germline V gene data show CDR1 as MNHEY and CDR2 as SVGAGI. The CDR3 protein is CASSYSGQGSLEQYF. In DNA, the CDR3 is TGTGCCAGCAGTTACTCGGGACAGGGTTCGCTCGAGCAGTACTTC.

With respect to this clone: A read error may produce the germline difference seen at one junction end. In DNA, the CDR3 is TGTGCCAGCAGCCTAGCGGGGGAGGTCGAGCAGTACTTC. Translating it yields CASSLAGEVEQYF. The chain employs TRBV11-1 and TRBJ2-7, with TRBD2 matching over 10 bases. In germline, CDR1 is SGHAT, CDR2 FQDESV (reference sequence). The CDR3 is 13 amino acids.

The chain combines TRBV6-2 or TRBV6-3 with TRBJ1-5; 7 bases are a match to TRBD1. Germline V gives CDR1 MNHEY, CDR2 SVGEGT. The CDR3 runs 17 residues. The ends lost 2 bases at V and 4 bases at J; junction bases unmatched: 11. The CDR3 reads CASSYRSSGGINQPQHF. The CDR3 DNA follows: TGTGCCAGCAGTTACCGCAGTTCAGGGGGTATTAATCAGCCCCAGCATTTT.

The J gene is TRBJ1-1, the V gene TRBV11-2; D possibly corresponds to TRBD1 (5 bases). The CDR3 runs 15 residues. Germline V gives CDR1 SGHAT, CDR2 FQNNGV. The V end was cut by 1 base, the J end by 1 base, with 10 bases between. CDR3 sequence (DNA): TGTGCCAGCAGCTTAGGGGGACTTACGAACACTGAAGCTTTCTTT. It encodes CASSLGGLTNTEAFF. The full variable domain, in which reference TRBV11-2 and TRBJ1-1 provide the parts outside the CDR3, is EAGVAQSPRYKIIEKRQSVAFWCNPISGHATLYWYQQILGQGPKLLIQFQNNGVVDDSQLPKDRFSAERLKGVDSTLKIQPAKLEDSAVYLCASSLGGLTNTEAFFGQGTRLTVV.

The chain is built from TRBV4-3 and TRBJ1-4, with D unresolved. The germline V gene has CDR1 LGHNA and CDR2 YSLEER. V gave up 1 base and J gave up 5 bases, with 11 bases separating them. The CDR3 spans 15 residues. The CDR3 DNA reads TGCGCCAGCAGCCAAGGTTGGCACCCGAATGAAAAACTGTTTTTT. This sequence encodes CASSQGWHPNEKLFF.

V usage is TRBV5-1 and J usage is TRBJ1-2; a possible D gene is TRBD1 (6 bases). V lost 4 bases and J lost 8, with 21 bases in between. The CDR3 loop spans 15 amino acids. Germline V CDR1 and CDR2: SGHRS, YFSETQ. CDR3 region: CASSPGTQELGGYTF. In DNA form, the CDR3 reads TGCGCCAGCAGCCCCGGGACACAAGAACTCGGGGGCTACACCTTC.